Sequencing of this TCR beta chain was carried out in a study of CD8+ T cells in alopecia areata (dated by TCRdb to between 2018 and 2020). In terms of the full investigation: Treated patients were enrolled in an open-label pilot trial of oral tofacitinib, 5 to 10 mg twice daily, for moderate-to-severe alopecia areata. The RNA source kit depended on sample type: the PAXgene miRNA kit for fixed scalp, the miRNeasy kit for PBMCs, and the RNeasy kit for mouse skin. TCRbeta CDR3 regions were amplified by immunoSEQ multiplex PCR with 35 Vbeta forward and 13 Jbeta reverse primers. In treated patients, disease severity was measured using the SALT score, which gives the percentage of scalp surface area affected. Scalp tissue and sorted CD4+ and CD8+ peripheral blood T cells from patchy and totalis/universalis alopecia areata patients and from healthy controls were covered by human TCRbeta sequencing. Clonality in the scalp was compared among normal scalp (n=4), patchy alopecia areata scalp (n=8), and alopecia totalis/universalis scalp (n=8). Biopsies were taken from tofacitinib-treated patients at baseline and again at 4 and 24 weeks into treatment, and several of those patients also had a later scalp biopsy. Patients stayed on tofacitinib for 6 to 18 months and then had 6 months of follow-up off drug so that delayed response and recurrence could be assessed. The study used high-throughput TCRbeta sequencing to examine T cell clonal expansion in alopecia areata, in both the C3H/HeJ mouse model and human patients.

Note on this clone: There is no known antigen for this receptor. Base qualities are missing; no much larger clone stands one base away.

Libraries came from the immunoSEQ multiplex PCR assay. For TCR sequencing, RNA was extracted from every sample and reverse transcribed into cDNA to serve as template. First-strand cDNA was synthesized using SuperScript III with a 2:1 mix of oligo-dT and random hexamers. A synthetic immune receptor repertoire was used to assess amplification bias, and residual bias was removed computationally. The paper's processing steps were these. Raw reads were preprocessed to remove errors, and CDR3 was defined by IMGT conventions from the conserved cysteine to phenylalanine. To get clonality, Shannon entropy was normalized by log2 of the number of productive unique TCRs and the result was subtracted from 1. CD4 or CD8 identity of scalp clones was inferred by cross-referencing scalp TCRbeta sequences with sorted blood CD4 and CD8 repertoires. TCRdb took over this immuneACCESS table, retaining in-frame rearrangements with V and J assigned. Such tables are incomplete; in checked studies, under half of the missing clones stem from an unresolved V gene, and the remainder is unexplained. V and J calls plus clone size are reproduced from that table; the DNA served to infer D and trimming. The sample table contains about 190,000 clones; only one count was recorded for around 60% of them. The leading ten clones occupy about 0.69% of the sample.

Findings and caveats that apply to the study as a whole: Because the treated cohort was small and had just a single nonresponder, larger studies are needed to establish links between baseline CD8+ expansion and response. Compared with mice, TCR sequences shared between patients were less clear, possibly partly because of HLA diversity across the patient population. Compared with normal scalp, lesional scalp had higher clonality and more expanded CD8+ clones, particularly in alopecia totalis/universalis, a pattern that suggests antigenic drive. Many expanded lesional clones were found to persist in scalp and blood during tofacitinib treatment, and relapse after treatment cessation may be partly explained by this persistence. Tofacitinib significantly lowered scalp clonality and the number of expanded CD8+ clones among the top 100 scalp clones. Unlike mouse skin, which is dominated by gammadelta T cells, normal human skin has resident alphabeta T cells that are also sequenced, and this complicates analysis of the scalp TCR repertoire.

The CDR3 runs 15 amino acids, cysteine and phenylalanine included. Solely the CDR3 DNA is kept, with 45 bases framed from the first base. V lost 7 bases and J lost 0 bases, and the count of bases not matched to a germline gene is 8. For CDR1 and CDR2, the germline V gene lists SQVTM and ANQGSEA. The time point label corresponds to: more than 3 weeks on oral tofacitinib. Reading the label with the study, this specimen's treatment or condition is: oral pan-JAK inhibitor, 5-10 mg twice daily. Lesional scalp punch biopsies and peripheral blood were obtained from alopecia areata patients. PBMCs were isolated by density centrifugation and stained for CD3, CD4 and CD8, and CD4+ and CD8+ T cells were sorted on a FACSAria.

The clonotype comes from a human donor with alopecia areata. This receptor chain uses TRBV29-1 and TRBJ2-1, with 8 bases aligning to TRBD1. Here the sequenced sample was CD4+ T cells sorted from blood, taken at week 4, from a patient treated with tofacitinib. The CDR3 amino acid sequence is: CSAADRGVSYNEQFF. The DNA sequence follows: TGCAGCGCCGCAGACAGGGGAGTCTCCTACAATGAGCAGTTCTTC.